This T cell receptor (beta chain) comes out of a study of control samples from healthy donors and cancer patients. Germline V lookup: CDR1 MDHEN, CDR2 SYDVKM. The V and J ends lost 3 bases and 7 bases, in that order; junction bases with no gene match: 5. The CDR3 has 14 residues. Assay: immunoSEQ multiplex PCR; the TCRdb copy retains only in-frame clones and omits some. This table holds approximately 74,000 clones, less than 95% found once. This clonotype was sampled from a woman in her thirties in good health. The V call is TRBV28, the J call TRBJ1-4, with TRBD1 matching over 7 bases. The sequenced material came from blood. The CDR3 loop is CASSFLDRTEKLFF. For the CDR3, the DNA is TGTGCCAGCAGTTTCTTGGACAGGACTGAAAAACTGTTTTTT.